This T cell receptor beta chain was found in a study of blood T cell repertoires in COVID-19. The wider study: The origin of the acute and convalescent COVID-19 samples was the United States, Italy and Spain.

The CDR3 extends over 16 amino acids. From germline, CDR1 is LNHDA and CDR2 SQIVND (reference sequence). Germline trimming cut 4 bases from V and 2 bases from J; bases unmatched to any gene: 9. Some clones are missing from TCRdb's copy, which holds only in-frame ones; the method was immunoSEQ multiplex PCR. There are about 170,000 clones in the sample; around 83% occur only once, and about 4% lies in the top ten. The study drew participants aged about 18 to 89 years from 24 US areas. In assigning cohorts, the study relied on participant-reported clinical history. The TCR originated in a woman aged 50 to 65 in a cohort exposed to, infected with or recovered from COVID-19 (not recorded which). The J gene is TRBJ2-3, the V gene TRBV19, with TRBD1 identical over 7 bases. Specimen: PBMCs or T cells enriched from blood (not recorded which). The CDR3 protein is CASSTLGGGYTDTQYF. The CDR3 DNA sequence: TGTGCCAGTAGTACCCTAGGGGGCGGTTACACAGATACGCAGTATTTT.